The next 27 T cell receptor beta chains were all read from a single sample in a study of cytomegalovirus exposure and HLA in healthy donors. Both 60 Vbeta primers and 13 Jbeta primers went into the PCR. Method: immunoSEQ multiplex PCR; TCRdb's copy keeps in-frame clones and lacks some. Among 150,000 to 200,000 clones, around 78% were seen once, and the ten largest hold roughly 1.6%. Sequenced sample: PBMCs. The receptors were gathered from a man between 18 and 29 years old in good health and CMV-seronegative.

This chain uses TRBV10-3 with TRBJ2-7, with 7 bases lining up with TRBD1. Germline-derived CDR1 and CDR2 are ENHRY and SYGVKD. This CDR3 has 14 amino acids. After removal of 4 bases from V and 0 bases from J, the junction contained 3 bases not matched to a gene. The CDR3 loop reads CAISARDSSYEQYF. The CDR3 DNA sequence: TGTGCCATCAGTGCCCGGGACAGCTCCTACGAGCAGTACTTC.

The genes are TRBV7-9 and TRBJ2-5; 12 positions match TRBD1. Germline CDR1 SEHNR, CDR2 FQNEAQ (reference sequence). The trim removed 5 bases at V and 3 bases at J, leaving 7 bases unmatched. The CDR3 covers 16 residues. CDR3 DNA sequence: TGTGCCAGCAGCCCCCGGGACAGGGGGCTAAAAGAGACCCAGTACTTC. The encoded protein is CASSPRDRGLKETQYF.

CDR3 protein: CASSFRGKGILSSGNTIYF. The DNA for the CDR3 is TGTGCCAGCAGCTTTAGGGGGAAGGGGATCCTTTCCTCTGGAAACACCATATATTTT. The chain uses TRBV7-8 and TRBJ1-3; TRBD1 might be the D (6 bases). CDR3 length: 19 amino acids. Trimming took 3 bases from V and 0 from J, leaving 21 bases between them. Per the germline V gene, CDR1 is SGHVS and CDR2 is FQNEAQ.

The gene calls are TRBV29-1 and TRBJ1-1, with D possibly being TRBD1 (5 bases). Between the trimmed V and J ends, which lost 1 base and 4 bases, there was a span of 7 bases. CDR1 and CDR2 from the germline V gene are SQVTM and ANQGSEA. The CDR3 runs to 12 residues. In DNA, the CDR3 is TGCAGCGTTGAAGGACAGAGCACTGAAGCTTTCTTT. Encoded protein: CSVEGQSTEAFF.

Only a few counts were recorded for this clone. The chain recombines TRBV28 with TRBJ1-6; D is perhaps TRBD1 (6 bases). CDR1 and CDR2 (germline): MDHEN, SYDVKM. There are 17 residues in the CDR3. The V end lost 4 bases, the J end lost 14 bases, and 27 bases lay between the germline ends. CDR3 amino acids: CASSSRISGPLRGALHF. CDR3 DNA sequence: TGTGCCAGCAGTTCACGAATCTCGGGACCGCTCAGGGGAGCCCTCCACTTT.

The J gene is TRBJ1-1, the V gene TRBV29-1; 10 bases align to TRBD1. V dropped 1 base and J dropped 1; count of bases not matched to a gene: 3. The V gene's germline CDR1 is SQVTM and CDR2 ANQGSEA. CDR3 length equals 15 residues. The CDR3 bases are TGCAGCGTTGAAGGGACAGGGGGTCGGAACACTGAAGCTTTCTTT. Its protein product is CSVEGTGGRNTEAFF.

This clone occurred a few times. The V gene is TRBV9, the J gene TRBJ2-7, with D maybe TRBD2 (5 bases). The CDR3 has 14 amino acids. V was pared by 3 bases and J by 6 bases, with 16 bases between. CDR1 and CDR2 from the germline V gene are SGDLS and YYNGEE. This CDR3 is CASSAGKASLEQYF. The CDR3 DNA reads TGTGCCAGCAGCGCTGGAAAGGCTAGCCTCGAGCAGTACTTC.

The chain combines TRBV30 with TRBJ1-5; 9 bases are shared with TRBD1. The CDR3 is made up of 14 amino acids. The germline CDR1 and CDR2 sequences are GTSNPN and SVGIG (reference sequence). J was trimmed by 2 bases and V by 1 base; bases with no gene match: 0. CDR3 sequence: CAWSGTGGNQPQHF. The DNA for the CDR3 is TGTGCCTGGAGTGGGACAGGGGGCAATCAGCCCCAGCATTTT. Looking up the rest from reference TRBV30 and TRBJ1-5 gives the full variable domain: SQTIHQWPATLVQPVGSPLSLECTVEGTSNPNLYWYRQAAGRGLQLLFYSVGIGQISSEVPQNLSASRPQDRQFILSSKKLLLSDSGFYLCAWSGTGGNQPQHFGDGTRLSIL.

This chain joins TRBV7-9 and TRBJ2-5; 8 nucleotides agree with TRBD2. This CDR3 comprises 13 residues. Trimming took 5 bases from V and 5 from J; bases not matched to a gene: 4. The germline V gene encodes CDR1 SEHNR and CDR2 FQNEAQ (reference sequence). DNA of the CDR3: TGTGCCAGCAGCCGGCCGGGGGGGGAGACCCAGTACTTC. This codes for CASSRPGGETQYF.

The chain recombines TRBV10-3 with TRBJ1-1; tentative D call: TRBD1 (6 bases). V was cut by 6 bases and J by 3 bases, with 17 bases left in between. CDR1 is ENHRY and CDR2 is SYGVKD in the germline V gene. This CDR3 has 15 amino acids. As DNA, the CDR3 is TGTGCCATCAGCCCTGCATGGGGGGGCTACACTGAAGCTTTCTTT. Amino acids: CAISPAWGGYTEAFF.

This chain links TRBV7-8 with TRBJ2-7; D gene unclear. The CDR3 has 12 residues. CDR1 is SGHVS and CDR2 is FQNEAQ in the germline V gene. Between the trimmed V and J ends, which lost 1 base and 6 bases, there was a span of 7 bases. The CDR3 region has the DNA TGTGCCAGCAGCTTAGGTTTCGGCGAGCAGTACTTC. As protein: CASSLGFGEQYF. Looking up the rest from reference TRBV7-8 and TRBJ2-7 gives the full variable domain: GAGVSQSPRYKVAKRGQDVALRCDPISGHVSLFWYQQALGQGPEFLTYFQNEAQLDKSGLPSDRFFAERPEGSVSTLKIQRTQQEDSAVYLCASSLGFGEQYFGPGTRLTVT.

DNA of the CDR3: TGTGCCTGGTTTAGCGGGAGGGTTGTAGGGGAGCTGTTTTTT. This gives the protein CAWFSGRVVGELFF. The rearrangement links TRBV30 to TRBJ2-2; TRBD2 matches 11 bases. CDR3 length equals 14 residues. The V gene end was trimmed by 5 bases and the J gene end by 8 bases; junction bases not matched to a gene: 7. Germline CDR1 GTSNPN, CDR2 SVGIG (reference sequence).

The rearrangement joins TRBV7-9 to TRBJ2-3, with D uncertain. Germline V gene sequence: CDR1 SEHNR, CDR2 FQNEAQ (reference sequence). The ends were cut back, 5 bases at V and 2 bases at J, with 2 bases in the middle. This CDR3 contains 11 residues. The CDR3 is CASSHTDTQYF. As DNA, the CDR3 is TGTGCCAGCAGCCACACAGATACGCAGTATTTT.

V and J are TRBV4-2 and TRBJ1-5, with D possibly TRBD1 on 6 matching bases. The V gene lost 0 bases and the J gene lost 7 bases, with 10 bases spanning the gap. Looked up from germline, CDR1 is LGHNA and CDR2 is YNFKEQ. This CDR3 is built from 14 residues. CDR3 protein: CASSQEGGDQPQHF. DNA of the CDR3: TGTGCCAGCAGCCAAGAAGGGGGAGACCAGCCCCAGCATTTT.

A single count supports this clone. The J gene is TRBJ1-6, the V gene TRBV27; possible D gene TRBD1, 5 bases. Trimming pared 4 bases from V and 8 bases from J, leaving 15 bases between. The CDR3 is made up of 15 amino acids. The V gene's germline CDR1 is MNHEY and CDR2 SMNVEV (reference sequence). The chain's CDR3 is CASSSVSVRDSPLHF. The CDR3 bases are TGTGCCAGCAGTTCCGTATCCGTCAGGGATTCACCCCTCCACTTT.

The chain has TRBV5-1 and TRBJ2-2, with D tentatively TRBD2 (5 bases). CDR1 and CDR2 (germline): SGHRS, YFSETQ. The CDR3 runs to 14 residues. Deletions cut 8 bases from V and 1 base from J, with 12 bases between. The CDR3 loop reads CASCPEGNTGELFF. In DNA, the CDR3 is TGCGCCAGTTGCCCCGAGGGGAACACCGGGGAGCTGTTTTTT.

This chain joins TRBV19 and TRBJ2-2; no clear D gene. The CDR3 contains 13 residues. The germline gives CDR1 LNHDA, CDR2 SQIVND (reference sequence). Trimming took 5 bases from V and 6 from J, leaving 10 bases between them. The CDR3 coding sequence is TGTGCCAGTAGTTCCACCCAGGCCGGGGAGCTGTTTTTT. Protein sequence: CASSSTQAGELFF.

This chain uses TRBV7-9 with TRBJ2-7; no firm D call. V was clipped by 5 bases and J by 2 bases, with 10 bases between them. Germline V gene data show CDR1 as SEHNR and CDR2 as FQNEAQ (reference sequence). This CDR3 is built from 13 residues. The CDR3 DNA reads as TGTGCCAGCAGCCCTATTACAGCCTACGAGCAGTACTTC. Its protein product is CASSPITAYEQYF.

This sequence joins TRBV5-1 and TRBJ2-5, with D maybe TRBD1 (5 bases). Germline V gene sequence: CDR1 SGHRS, CDR2 YFSETQ. This CDR3 has 14 amino acids. The V end was cut by 1 base, the J end by 5 bases, with 12 bases between. For the CDR3, the DNA is TGCGCCAGCAGCTTGAGGGGTCTAGTTGAGACCCAGTACTTC. It yields the protein CASSLRGLVETQYF.

The chain links TRBV6-6 to TRBJ1-1; the D gene is possibly TRBD1 (6 bases). The CDR3 totals 15 residues. Germline V gives CDR1 MNHNY, CDR2 SVGAGI (reference sequence). The V gene lost 6 bases and the J gene lost 0 bases, with 14 bases spanning the gap. In nucleotides, the CDR3 is TGTGCCAGCAGGGCGAGGACAGCAATGAACACTGAAGCTTTCTTT. Translated: CASRARTAMNTEAFF.

This chain links TRBV11-3 with TRBJ2-2, with D possibly TRBD2 on 6 matching bases. This CDR3 has 16 residues. Trimming pared 3 bases from V and 5 bases from J, leaving 16 bases between. Looked up from germline, CDR1 is SGHNT and CDR2 is YENEEA. The CDR3 region is CASSLEGSQLTGELFF. The DNA of the CDR3 is TGTGCCAGCAGCTTGGAGGGTAGTCAACTAACCGGGGAGCTGTTTTTT.

This clone was observed a handful of times. V and J are TRBV7-9 and TRBJ2-7; 10 bases agree with TRBD2. The germline V gene encodes CDR1 SEHNR and CDR2 FQNEAQ (reference sequence). The CDR3 is 17 residues long. Losses at the gene ends were 0 bases for V and 4 bases for J; bases not matched to a gene: 9. Written as DNA, the CDR3 is TGTGCCAGCAGCTTAGCGGGACCAGCGGGGGGGGTATACGAGCAGTACTTC. As protein: CASSLAGPAGGVYEQYF.

The chain is built from TRBV28 and TRBJ2-5; 12 nucleotides line up with TRBD2. The DNA end is more similar to TRBJ2-7, so the J call may be wrong. The CDR3 covers 16 residues. CDR1 is MDHEN, CDR2 SYDVKM, per germline. The chain's CDR3 is CASRTASGGAVAEQYF. CDR3 sequence (DNA): TGTGCCAGCAGAACCGCTAGCGGGGGGGCCGTAGCCGAGCAGTACTTC.

J is TRBJ2-3 and V is TRBV10-3; 7 nucleotides line up with TRBD2. Germline CDR1 reads ENHRY; CDR2 reads SYGVKD. Trimming cost V 11 bases and J 3 bases; bases outside gene matches: 8. The CDR3 extends over 13 amino acids. This chain's CDR3 is CAAQGGRTDTQYF. The CDR3 DNA reads TGTGCCGCTCAGGGAGGGCGGACAGATACGCAGTATTTT.

This chain links TRBV27 with TRBJ2-7; D is unclear. The CDR3 runs to 13 residues. Germline CDR1 MNHEY, CDR2 SMNVEV (reference sequence). V was pared by 0 bases and J by 5 bases, with 8 bases between. In DNA, the CDR3 is TGTGCCAGCAGTTTATCTTCCGTTCACGAGCAGTACTTC. It translates to CASSLSSVHEQYF.

The chain links TRBV6-1 to TRBJ2-2, with D uncertain. The CDR3 length is 13 residues. From germline, CDR1 is MNHNS and CDR2 SASEGT. V was cut by 5 bases and J by 2 bases, with 6 bases left in between. The CDR3 spells CASSRSNTGELFF. The DNA for the CDR3 is TGTGCCAGCAGTCGGAGTAACACCGGGGAGCTGTTTTTT.

This clone was recorded only once. The chain couples TRBV27 to TRBJ2-7; the match to TRBD1 covers 8 bases. Germline V gene sequence: CDR1 MNHEY, CDR2 SMNVEV (reference sequence). The CDR3 runs to 13 residues. Trimming removed 6 bases from V and 5 bases from J; junction bases left unmatched: 6. The CDR3 DNA follows: TGTGCCAGCAGGACAGGGGTGGGCGACGAGCAGTACTTC. Translated, it gives CASRTGVGDEQYF.